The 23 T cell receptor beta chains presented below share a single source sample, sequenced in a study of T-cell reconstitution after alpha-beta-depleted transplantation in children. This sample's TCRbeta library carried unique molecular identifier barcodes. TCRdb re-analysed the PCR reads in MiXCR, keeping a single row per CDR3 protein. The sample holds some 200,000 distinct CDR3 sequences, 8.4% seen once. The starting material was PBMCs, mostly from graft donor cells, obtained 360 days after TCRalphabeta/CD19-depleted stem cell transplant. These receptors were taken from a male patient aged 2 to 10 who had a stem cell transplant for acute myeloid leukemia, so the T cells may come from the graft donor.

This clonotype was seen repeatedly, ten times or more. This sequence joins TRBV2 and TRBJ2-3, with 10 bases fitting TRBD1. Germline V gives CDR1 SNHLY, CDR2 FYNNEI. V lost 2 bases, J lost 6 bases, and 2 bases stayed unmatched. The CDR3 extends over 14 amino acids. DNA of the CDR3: TGTGCCAGCAGTGAAACGGGACAGGGGGATACGCAGTATTTT. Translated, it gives CASSETGQGDTQYF.

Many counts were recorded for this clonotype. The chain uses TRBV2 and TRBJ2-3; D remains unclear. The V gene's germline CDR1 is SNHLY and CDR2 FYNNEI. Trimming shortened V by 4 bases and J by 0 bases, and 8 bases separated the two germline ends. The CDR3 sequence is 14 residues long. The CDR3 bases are TGTGCCAGCAGTGGGCAGTCTAGCACAGATACGCAGTATTTT. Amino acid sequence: CASSGQSSTDTQYF.

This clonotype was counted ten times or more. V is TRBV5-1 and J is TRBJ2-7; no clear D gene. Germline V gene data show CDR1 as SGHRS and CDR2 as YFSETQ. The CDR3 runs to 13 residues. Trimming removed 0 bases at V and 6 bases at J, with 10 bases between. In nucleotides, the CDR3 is TGCGCCAGCAGCTTGGGGGGTAGTAGCGAGCAGTACGTC. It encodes CASSLGGSSEQYV.

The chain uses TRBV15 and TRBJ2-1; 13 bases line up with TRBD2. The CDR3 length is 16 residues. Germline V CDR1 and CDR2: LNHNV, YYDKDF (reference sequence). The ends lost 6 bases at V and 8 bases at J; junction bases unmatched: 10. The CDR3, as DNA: TGTGCCACCAGTCCAAGACTAGCGGGAGGACGCGATGAGCAGTTCTTC. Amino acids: CATSPRLAGGRDEQFF.

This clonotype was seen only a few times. In DNA, the CDR3 is TGTGCCAGCTGTACAAACGGAGTCAATCAGCCCCAGCATTTT. It codes for CASCTNGVNQPQHF. The chain is built from TRBV6-1 and TRBJ1-5, with D unresolved. CDR1 MNHNS and CDR2 SASEGT come from the germline V gene. This CDR3 is 14 amino acids long. The germline V and J ends were trimmed by 8 bases and 3 bases, with 14 bases remaining between them.

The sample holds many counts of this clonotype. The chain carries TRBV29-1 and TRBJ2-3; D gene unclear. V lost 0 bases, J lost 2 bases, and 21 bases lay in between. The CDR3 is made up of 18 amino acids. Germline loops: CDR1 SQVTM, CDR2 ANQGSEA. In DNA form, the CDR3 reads TGCAGCGTTGAAGAGGGATTAGGGCAGCCAGGATACACAGATACGCAGTATTTT. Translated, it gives CSVEEGLGQPGYTDTQYF.

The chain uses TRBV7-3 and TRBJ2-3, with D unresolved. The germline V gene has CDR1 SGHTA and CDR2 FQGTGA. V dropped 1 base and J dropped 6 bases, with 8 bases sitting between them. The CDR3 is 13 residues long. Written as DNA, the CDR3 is TGTGCCAGCAGCTTAAGGCCCTTTGATACGCAGTATTTT. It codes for CASSLRPFDTQYF.

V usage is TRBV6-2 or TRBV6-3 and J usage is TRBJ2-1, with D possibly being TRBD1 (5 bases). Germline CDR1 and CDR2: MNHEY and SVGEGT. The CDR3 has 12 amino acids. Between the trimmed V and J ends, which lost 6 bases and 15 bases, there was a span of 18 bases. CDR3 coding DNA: TGTGCCAGCAGGACACCCAGGGAAATTCGGTTCTTC. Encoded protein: CASRTPREIRFF.

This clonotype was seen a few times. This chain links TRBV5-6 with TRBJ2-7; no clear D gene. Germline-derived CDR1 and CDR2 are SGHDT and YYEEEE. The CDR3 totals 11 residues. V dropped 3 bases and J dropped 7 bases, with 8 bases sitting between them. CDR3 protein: CASSYGPEQYV. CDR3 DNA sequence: TGTGCCAGCAGCTACGGACCGGAGCAGTACGTC.

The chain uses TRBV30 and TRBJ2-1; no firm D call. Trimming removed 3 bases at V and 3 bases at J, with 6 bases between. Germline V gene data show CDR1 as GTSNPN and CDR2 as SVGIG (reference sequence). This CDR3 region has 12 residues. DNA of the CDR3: TGTGCCTGGAGCCCAGGCTACAATGAGCAGTTCTTC. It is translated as CAWSPGYNEQFF.

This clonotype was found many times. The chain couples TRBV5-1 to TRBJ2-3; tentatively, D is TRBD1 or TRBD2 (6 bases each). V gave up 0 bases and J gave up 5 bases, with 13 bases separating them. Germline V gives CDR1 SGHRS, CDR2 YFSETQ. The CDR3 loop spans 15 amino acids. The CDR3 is CASSLARGVEDTQYF. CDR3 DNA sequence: TGCGCCAGCAGCTTGGCGAGGGGGGTTGAAGATACGCAGTATTTT.

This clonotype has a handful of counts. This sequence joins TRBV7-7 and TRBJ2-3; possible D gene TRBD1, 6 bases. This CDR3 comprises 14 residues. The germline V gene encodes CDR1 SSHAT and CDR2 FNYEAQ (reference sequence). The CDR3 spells CASSEWGPGDTQYF. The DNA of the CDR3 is TGTGCTAGCTCTGAGTGGGGGCCAGGAGATACGCAGTATTTT.

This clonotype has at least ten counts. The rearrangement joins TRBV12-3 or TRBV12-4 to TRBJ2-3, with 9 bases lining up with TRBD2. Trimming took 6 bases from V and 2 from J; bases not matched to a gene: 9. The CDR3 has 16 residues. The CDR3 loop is CASSPGAGGPTDTQYF. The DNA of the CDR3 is TGTGCCAGCAGCCCTGGAGCGGGGGGTCCCACAGATACGCAGTATTTT.

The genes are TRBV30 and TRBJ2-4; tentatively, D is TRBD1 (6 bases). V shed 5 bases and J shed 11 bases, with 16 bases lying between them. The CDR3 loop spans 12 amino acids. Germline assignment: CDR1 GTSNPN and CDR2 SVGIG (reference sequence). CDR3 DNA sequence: TGTGCCTGGCTCGGGACAAAGAACGTTCAGTACTTC. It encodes CAWLGTKNVQYF.

The CDR3 bases are TGTGCCAGCTCACCCTCGGCTGGCAATGAGCAGTTCTTC. Protein: CASSPSAGNEQFF. J is TRBJ2-1 and V is TRBV18; D remains unclear. CDR3 length: 13 amino acids. CDR1 and CDR2 from the germline V gene are KGHSH and LQKENI. Trimming shortened V by 3 bases and J by 6 bases, and 9 bases separated the two germline ends. Variable domain in full (rest from reference TRBV18 and TRBJ2-1): NAGVMQNPRHLVRRRGQEARLRCSPMKGHSHVYWYRQLPEEGLKFMVYLQKENIIDESGMPKERFSAEFPKEGPSILRIQQVVRGDSAAYFCASSPSAGNEQFFGPGTRLTVL.

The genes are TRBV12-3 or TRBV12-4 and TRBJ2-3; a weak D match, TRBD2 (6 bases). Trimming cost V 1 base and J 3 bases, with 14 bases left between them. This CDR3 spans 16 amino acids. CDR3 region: CASSLGRRDGTDTQYF. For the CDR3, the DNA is TGTGCCAGCAGTTTAGGTCGGCGGGACGGGACAGATACGCAGTATTTT.

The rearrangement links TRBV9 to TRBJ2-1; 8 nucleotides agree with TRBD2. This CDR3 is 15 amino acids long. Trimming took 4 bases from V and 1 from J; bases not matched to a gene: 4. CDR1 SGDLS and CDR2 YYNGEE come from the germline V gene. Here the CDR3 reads CASSILAASYNEQFF. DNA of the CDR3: TGTGCCAGCAGCATACTAGCGGCATCCTACAATGAGCAGTTCTTC. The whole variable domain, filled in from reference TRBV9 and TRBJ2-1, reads DSGVTQTPKHLITATGQRVTLRCSPRSGDLSVYWYQQSLDQGLQFLIQYYNGEERAKGNILERFSAQQFPDLHSELNLSSLELGDSALYFCASSILAASYNEQFFGPGTRLTVL.

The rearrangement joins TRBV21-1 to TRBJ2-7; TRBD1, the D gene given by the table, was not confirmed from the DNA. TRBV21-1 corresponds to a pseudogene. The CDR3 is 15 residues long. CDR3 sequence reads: CASGERTGKSYEQYV. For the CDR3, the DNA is TGTGCCAGCGGGGAGCGGACAGGGAAAAGCTACGAGCAGTACGTC.

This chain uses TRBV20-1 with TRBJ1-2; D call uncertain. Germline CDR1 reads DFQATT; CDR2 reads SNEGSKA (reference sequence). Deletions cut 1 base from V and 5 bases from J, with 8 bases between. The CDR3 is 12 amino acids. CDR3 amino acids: CSARAPQYGYTF. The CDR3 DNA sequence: TGCAGTGCTAGAGCCCCTCAATATGGCTACACCTTC.

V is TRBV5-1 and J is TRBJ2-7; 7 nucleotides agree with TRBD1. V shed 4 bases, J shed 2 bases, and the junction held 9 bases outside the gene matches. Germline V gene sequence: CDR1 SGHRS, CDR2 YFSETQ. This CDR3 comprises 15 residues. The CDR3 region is CASSPLTGNPYEQYF. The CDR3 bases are TGCGCCAGCAGCCCGTTGACAGGGAACCCCTACGAGCAGTACTTC.

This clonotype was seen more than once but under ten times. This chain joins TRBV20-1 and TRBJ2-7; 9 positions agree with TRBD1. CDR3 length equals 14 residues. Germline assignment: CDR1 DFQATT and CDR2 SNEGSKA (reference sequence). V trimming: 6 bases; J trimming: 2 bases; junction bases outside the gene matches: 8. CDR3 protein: CSATDRGKAYEQYF. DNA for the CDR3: TGCAGTGCCACCGACAGGGGGAAGGCCTACGAGCAGTACTTC.

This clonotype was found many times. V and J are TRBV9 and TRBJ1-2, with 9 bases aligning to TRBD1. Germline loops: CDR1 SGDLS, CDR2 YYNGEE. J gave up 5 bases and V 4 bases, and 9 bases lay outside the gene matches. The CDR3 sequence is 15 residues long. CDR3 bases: TGTGCCAGCAGCCCTCGACAGGGGGGTCGTTATGGCTACACCTTC. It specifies CASSPRQGGRYGYTF.

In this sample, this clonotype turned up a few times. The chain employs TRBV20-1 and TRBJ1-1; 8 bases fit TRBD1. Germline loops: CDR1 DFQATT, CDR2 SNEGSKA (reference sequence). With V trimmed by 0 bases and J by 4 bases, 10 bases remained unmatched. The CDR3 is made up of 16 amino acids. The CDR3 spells CSARDPRQGRVTEAFF. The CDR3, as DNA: TGCAGTGCTAGAGATCCCCGACAGGGGCGGGTCACTGAAGCTTTCTTT.